The 6 T cell receptor beta chains reported below all come from one sample, sequenced in a study of T cells in Graves' hyperthyroidism and ophthalmopathy. RNA transcripts served as the template for amplifying TCR beta CDR3 regions. HTBI primers were employed in a first-round RT-PCR of the TCR CDR3. TCRdb reanalysed the multiplex PCR reads using MiXCR and keeps one entry per CDR3 protein. The data hold around 700,000 distinct CDR3 sequences, with approximately 40% observed a single time. Sequenced sample: blood. The receptors derive from a woman in her thirties or forties with Graves' hyperthyroidism.

This clonotype showed up just a few times. The V call is TRBV12-3 or TRBV12-4, the J call TRBJ1-5; no clear D. The V gene lost 5 bases and the J gene lost 9 bases, with 17 bases spanning the gap. The CDR3 runs 14 residues. CDR3 region: CASSPGRMGRPQHF. The CDR3 DNA is TGTGCCAGCAGTCCAGGCCGAATGGGAAGGCCCCAGCATTTT.

On this clonotype: A much bigger clone sits one base away, suggesting this may be a read error. J is TRBJ2-5 and V is TRBV7-9; D is undetermined. Germline values: CDR1 SEHNR, CDR2 FQNEAQ (reference sequence). The CDR3 covers 14 residues. The CDR3 region has the DNA TGTGCCAGCAGCCAAGGAAGTGTACAAGGGACCCAGTACTTC. Amino acid sequence: CASSQGSVQGTQYF. The variable domain in full, with the rest retrieved from reference TRBV7-9 and TRBJ2-5, is DTGVSQNPRHKITKRGQNVTFRCDPISEHNRLYWYRQTLGQGPEFLTYFQNEAQLEKSRLLSDRFSAERPKGSFSTLEIQRTEQGDSAMYLCASSQGSVQGTQYFGPGTRLLVL.

This clonotype has at least ten counts. The V call is TRBV7-8, the J call TRBJ2-7; the match to TRBD2 covers 9 bases. Trimming at V came to 1 base and at J to 1 base, leaving 2 bases not matched to a gene. CDR1 is SGHVS, CDR2 FQNEAQ, per germline. The CDR3 covers 15 residues. The CDR3 nucleotides are TGTGCCAGCAGCTTAGAGCGGGGGGTATCCTACGAGCAGTACTTC. Its translation: CASSLERGVSYEQYF. Together with reference TRBV7-8 and TRBJ2-7, the CDR3 gives the full variable domain: GAGVSQSPRYKVAKRGQDVALRCDPISGHVSLFWYQQALGQGPEFLTYFQNEAQLDKSGLPSDRFFAERPEGSVSTLKIQRTQQEDSAVYLCASSLERGVSYEQYFGPGTRLTVT.

To note about this clonotype: A much larger clone differs by one base, so this may be a read error. The CDR3 protein is CSARGPNPTEEQYF. CDR3 in DNA: TGCAGTGCTAGGGGGCCTAATCCGACCGAAGAGCAGTACTTC. This chain joins TRBV20-1 and TRBJ2-7, with D maybe TRBD1 (5 bases). The CDR3 sequence is 14 residues long. V gave up 3 bases and J gave up 7 bases, with 19 bases separating them. Per the germline V gene, CDR1 is DFQATT and CDR2 is SNEGSKA (reference sequence).

This chain links TRBV12-3 or TRBV12-4 with TRBJ2-5, with 7 bases matching TRBD1. The ends lost 6 bases at V and 1 base at J; junction bases unmatched: 5. The CDR3 has 14 residues. The CDR3 loop reads CASSQGTVQETQYF. CDR3 DNA: TGTGCCAGCAGCCAGGGGACAGTCCAAGAGACCCAGTACTTC.

This clonotype was found many times. The chain has TRBV7-9 and TRBJ2-2; no firm D call. Trimming stripped 3 bases from V and 3 bases from J, with 5 bases between. The CDR3 extends over 13 amino acids. In germline, CDR1 is SEHNR, CDR2 FQNEAQ (reference sequence). Here the CDR3 DNA reads TGTGCCAGCAGCTTGTGGGACACCGGGGAGCTGTTTTTT. Translated, it gives CASSLWDTGELFF.